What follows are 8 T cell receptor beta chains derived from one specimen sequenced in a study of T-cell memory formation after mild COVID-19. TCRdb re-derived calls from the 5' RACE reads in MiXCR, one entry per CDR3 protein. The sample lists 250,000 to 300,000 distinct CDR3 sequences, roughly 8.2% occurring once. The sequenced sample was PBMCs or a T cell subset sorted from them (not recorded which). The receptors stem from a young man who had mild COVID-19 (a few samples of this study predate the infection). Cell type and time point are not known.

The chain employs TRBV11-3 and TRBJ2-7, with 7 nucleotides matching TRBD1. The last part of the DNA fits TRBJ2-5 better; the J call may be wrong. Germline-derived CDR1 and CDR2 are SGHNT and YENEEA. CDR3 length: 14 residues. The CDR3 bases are TGTGCCAGCAGTCCCGACAGGGTGGGGAAGACCCAGTACTTC. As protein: CASSPDRVGKTQYF.

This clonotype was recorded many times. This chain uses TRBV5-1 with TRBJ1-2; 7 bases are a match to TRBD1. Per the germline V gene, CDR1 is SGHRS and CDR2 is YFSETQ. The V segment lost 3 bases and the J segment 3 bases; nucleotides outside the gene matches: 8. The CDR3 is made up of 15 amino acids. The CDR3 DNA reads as TGCGCCAGCAGCTGGGACTCACAGGGGCACTATGGCTACACCTTC. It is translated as CASSWDSQGHYGYTF.

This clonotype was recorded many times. Here the CDR3 reads CASSFDGEGLYF. DNA of the CDR3: TGTGCCAGCAGCTTTGATGGGGAAGGTCTGTATTTT. The genes are TRBV11-3 and TRBJ2-3; no clear D gene. CDR1 SGHNT and CDR2 YENEEA come from the germline V gene. Trimming pared 3 bases from V and 14 bases from J, leaving 15 bases between. This CDR3 contains 12 residues.

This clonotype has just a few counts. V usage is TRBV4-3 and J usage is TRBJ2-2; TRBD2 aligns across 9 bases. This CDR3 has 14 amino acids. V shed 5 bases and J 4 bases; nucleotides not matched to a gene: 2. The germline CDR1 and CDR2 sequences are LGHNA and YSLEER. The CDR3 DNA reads TGCGCCAGCAGCTCGCGGGGGGGCACCGGGGAGCTGTTTTTT. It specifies CASSSRGGTGELFF.

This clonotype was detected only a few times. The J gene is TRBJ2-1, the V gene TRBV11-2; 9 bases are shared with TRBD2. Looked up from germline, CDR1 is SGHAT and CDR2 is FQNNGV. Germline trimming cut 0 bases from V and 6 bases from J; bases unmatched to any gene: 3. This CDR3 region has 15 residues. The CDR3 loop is CASSLEPAGGNEQFF. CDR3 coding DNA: TGTGCCAGCAGCTTAGAGCCAGCGGGGGGCAATGAGCAGTTCTTC.

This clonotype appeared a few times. The CDR3 nucleotides are TGCGCCAGCAGCTTGGCCCTCGTTCAAGCCCAGCATTTT. This translates into CASSLALVQAQHF. This sequence joins TRBV5-1 and TRBJ1-5; no definite D call. The CDR3 is 13 amino acids. V dropped 0 bases and J dropped 11 bases, with 12 bases sitting between them. Looked up from germline, CDR1 is SGHRS and CDR2 is YFSETQ.

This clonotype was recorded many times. The CDR3 DNA reads as TGTGCCATCAGTGAACAGGGAAGGACAGATACGCAGTATTTT. The encoded protein is CAISEQGRTDTQYF. The J gene is TRBJ2-3, the V gene TRBV10-3; D possibly corresponds to TRBD1 (6 bases). The CDR3 sequence is 14 residues long. Germline assignment: CDR1 ENHRY and CDR2 SYGVKD. Trimming left V 3 bases short and J 3 bases short, with 10 bases between.

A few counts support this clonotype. The CDR3 DNA is TGTGCCATCAGTGAGACCGACAGCCCGAACACTGAAGCTTTCTTT. It is translated as CAISETDSPNTEAFF. This chain connects TRBV10-3 to TRBJ1-1; maybe TRBD1 (5 bases). Deletions cut 2 bases from V and 1 base from J, with 11 bases between. Germline V CDR1 and CDR2: ENHRY, SYGVKD. The CDR3 runs 15 residues.